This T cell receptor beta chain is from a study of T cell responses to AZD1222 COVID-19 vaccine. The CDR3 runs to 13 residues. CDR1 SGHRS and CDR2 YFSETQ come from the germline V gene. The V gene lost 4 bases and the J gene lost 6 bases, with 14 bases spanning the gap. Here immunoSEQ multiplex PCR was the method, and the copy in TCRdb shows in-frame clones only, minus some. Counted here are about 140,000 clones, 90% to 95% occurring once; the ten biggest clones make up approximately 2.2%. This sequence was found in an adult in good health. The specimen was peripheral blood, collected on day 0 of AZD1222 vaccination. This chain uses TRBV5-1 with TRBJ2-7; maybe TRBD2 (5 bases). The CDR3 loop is CASSLAGSVEQYF. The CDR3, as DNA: TGCGCCAGCAGCCTGGCTGGTAGCGTCGAGCAGTACTTC.